Presented here are 22 T cell receptor beta chains from one specimen sequenced in a study of cytomegalovirus exposure and HLA in healthy donors. The study ran its PCR with 60 Vbeta and 13 Jbeta primers. Sequencing was performed with immunoSEQ multiplex PCR; in TCRdb, only in-frame clones are kept and a portion is missing. The repertoire holds about 130,000 clones, with about 8.9% as singletons. Source material: PBMCs. The receptor set was obtained from a man aged 50-59 years in good health and CMV-seronegative.

This clone has more than one count but fewer than ten. Within the sample, other DNA sequences also encode this same CDR3. This chain joins TRBV6-5 and TRBJ2-5; D unresolved. The CDR3 covers 16 residues. The germline V gene encodes CDR1 MNHEY and CDR2 SVGAGI. V was cut by 0 bases and J by 2 bases, with 13 bases left in between. Here the CDR3 reads CASSYSTGPYQETQYF. The DNA of the CDR3 is TGTGCCAGCAGTTACTCTACGGGTCCGTATCAAGAGACCCAGTACTTC.

This clone occurred a few times. The chain couples TRBV4-2 to TRBJ2-1, with D possibly TRBD1 on 5 matching bases. V lost 1 base and J 10 bases, leaving 11 bases between the germline ends. The CDR3 totals 13 residues. The germline V gene encodes CDR1 LGHNA and CDR2 YNFKEQ. CDR3 nucleotide sequence: TGTGCCAGCAGCCAAGGGGGCTTGAAGGAGCAGTTCTTC. Protein: CASSQGGLKEQFF.

This clone was seen a few times. The chain links TRBV2 to TRBJ2-2; the D gene is possibly TRBD1 (6 bases). The CDR3 runs 13 residues. V was shortened by 10 bases and J by 1 base, with 10 bases between the two germline ends. The germline V gene has CDR1 SNHLY and CDR2 FYNNEI. CDR3 loop: CAIGQMNTGELFF. Written as DNA, the CDR3 is TGTGCCATAGGACAGATGAACACCGGGGAGCTGTTTTTT.

DNA of the CDR3: TGTGCCAGCAGTCCTCTGACTGGAGATACGCAGTATTTT. Residues: CASSPLTGDTQYF. The rearrangement links TRBV7-9 to TRBJ2-3; D remains ambiguous. Germline V gene data show CDR1 as SEHNR and CDR2 as FQNEAQ (reference sequence). V was cut by 6 bases and J by 5 bases, with 12 bases left in between. The CDR3 sequence is 13 residues long.

This clone was detected only a few times. The chain uses TRBV5-6 and TRBJ2-5; 10 nucleotides align to TRBD1. Trimming removed 6 bases from V and 1 base from J; junction bases left unmatched: 6. The germline gives CDR1 SGHDT, CDR2 YYEEEE. This CDR3 region has 15 residues. CDR3 nucleotides: TGTGCCAGCACCGGGACAGGGGCCACCCAAGAGACCCAGTACTTC. It yields the protein CASTGTGATQETQYF.

This clone occurred a few times. The V and J genes are TRBV4-1 and TRBJ2-7; TRBD2 is a possible D gene (6 bases). The germline V and J ends were trimmed by 0 bases and 4 bases, with 16 bases remaining between them. CDR1 MGHRA and CDR2 YSYEKL come from the germline V gene. This CDR3 is built from 16 residues. CDR3 in amino acids: CASSQDDASVLYEQYF. The CDR3 nucleotides read TGCGCCAGCAGCCAAGATGACGCTAGCGTCCTGTACGAGCAGTACTTC.

This clone was seen only a few times. The chain links TRBV10-3 to TRBJ2-1, with 12 bases aligning to TRBD1. The V gene end was trimmed by 0 bases and the J gene end by 10 bases; junction bases not matched to a gene: 13. This CDR3 has 18 residues. CDR1 is ENHRY and CDR2 is SYGVKD in the germline V gene. CDR3 sequence: CAISESRPGQGAPREQFF. CDR3 DNA sequence: TGTGCCATCAGTGAGTCGAGACCGGGACAGGGGGCGCCCAGGGAGCAGTTCTTC.

The rearrangement uses TRBV7-9 and TRBJ2-1; 7 bases match TRBD2. Germline V gene lookup returns CDR1 SEHNR and CDR2 FQNEAQ (reference sequence). The CDR3 is 15 amino acids. With V trimmed by 7 bases and J by 5 bases, 11 bases remained unmatched. The CDR3 loop reads CASKYRTSADNEQFF. The CDR3 DNA is TGTGCCAGCAAGTACCGAACTAGCGCTGACAATGAGCAGTTCTTC.

This sequence joins TRBV10-3 and TRBJ2-7, with TRBD1 identical over 9 bases. The CDR3 sequence is 15 residues long. Trimming took 6 bases from V and 9 from J; bases not matched to a gene: 15. Germline CDR1 ENHRY, CDR2 SYGVKD. CDR3 DNA sequence: TGTGCCATCAGGGGAGGGGGACAGGGCCGCGAGGGGCAGTACTTC. Encoded protein: CAIRGGGQGREGQYF.

This clone appeared a few times. V and J are TRBV2 and TRBJ2-7; TRBD2 agrees at 9 bases. The CDR3 is 14 residues long. The J segment lost 4 bases and the V segment lost 5 bases, leaving 6 bases of the junction unmatched. The germline V gene has CDR1 SNHLY and CDR2 FYNNEI. CDR3 DNA: TGTGCCAGCAGTACTAGCGGGCAGGGGTACGAGCAGTACTTC. This codes for CASSTSGQGYEQYF.

On this clone: Other DNA sequences from this sample encode an identical CDR3 as well. This rearrangement joins TRBV5-1 to TRBJ2-7; 8 positions match TRBD1. Trimming cost V 1 base and J 4 bases; bases outside gene matches: 4. Germline assignment: CDR1 SGHRS and CDR2 YFSETQ. This CDR3 region has 14 residues. The CDR3 coding sequence is TGCGCCAGCAGCTTGACAGGGGGTAATTACGAGCAGTACTTC. Protein sequence: CASSLTGGNYEQYF.

CDR3: CASSGRTGWRELFF. CDR3 DNA sequence: TGTGCCAGCAGCGGTCGGACAGGGTGGAGGGAGCTGTTTTTT. The rearrangement uses TRBV13 and TRBJ2-2; 8 bases fit TRBD1. J was trimmed by 9 bases and V by 5 bases; bases with no gene match: 8. CDR1 and CDR2 from the germline V gene are PRHDT and FYEKMQ (reference sequence). The CDR3 contains 14 residues.

The CDR3 sequence is CASSPGTSGARGYF. In DNA, the CDR3 is TGTGCCAGCTCACCCGGGACTAGCGGGGCCCGTGGCTACTTC. V and J are TRBV18 and TRBJ2-7; 13 nucleotides match TRBD2. V gave up 3 bases and J gave up 13 bases; unmatched junction bases: 9. The CDR3 sequence is 14 residues long. Germline V gene lookup returns CDR1 KGHSH and CDR2 LQKENI.

This clone was counted a few times. The chain has TRBV6-1 and TRBJ2-4, with D possibly being TRBD2 (5 bases). The CDR3 consists of 19 residues. V gave up 2 bases and J gave up 2 bases, with 22 bases separating them. The germline CDR1 and CDR2 sequences are MNHNS and SASEGT. The CDR3 loop is CASSEMLPAGGGTKNIQYF. CDR3 sequence (DNA): TGTGCCAGCAGTGAAATGTTGCCGGCGGGTGGTGGAACCAAAAACATTCAGTACTTC.

The rearrangement uses TRBV5-1 and TRBJ2-7; 9 nucleotides agree with TRBD2. Germline CDR1 SGHRS, CDR2 YFSETQ. Losses at the gene ends were 2 bases for V and 3 bases for J; bases not matched to a gene: 3. The CDR3 is 14 residues long. CDR3 nucleotides: TGCGCCAGCAGCTTCGCGACTAGCGGCTACGAGCAGTACTTC. This gives the protein CASSFATSGYEQYF.

This chain links TRBV30 with TRBJ2-5; TRBD2 might be the D (5 bases). The J call may be mistaken, given a closer DNA end match to TRBJ2-7. The V gene's germline CDR1 is GTSNPN and CDR2 SVGIG (reference sequence). The CDR3 extends over 13 amino acids. CDR3 amino acids: CAWSGTSNLEQYF. CDR3 sequence (DNA): TGTGCCTGGAGCGGAACTAGTAATCTCGAGCAGTACTTC.

The chain employs TRBV6-4 and TRBJ2-3; D is undetermined. Germline values: CDR1 MRHNA, CDR2 SNTAGT. V was clipped by 4 bases and J by 0 bases, with 14 bases between them. The CDR3 spans 16 residues. CDR3 nucleotide sequence: TGTGCCAGCAGTGTCGACGAAAACAGTAGCACAGATACGCAGTATTTT. It specifies CASSVDENSSTDTQYF.

This rearrangement joins TRBV28 to TRBJ2-7, with 13 bases identical to TRBD2. CDR3 length equals 12 residues. The ends lost 5 bases at V and 12 bases at J; junction bases unmatched: 4. Germline CDR1 is MDHEN and CDR2 is SYDVKM. The CDR3: CASSPLAGGLYF. The CDR3 DNA sequence: TGTGCCAGCAGTCCACTAGCGGGAGGGCTGTACTTC.

The chain recombines TRBV19 with TRBJ1-5; 11 bases map to TRBD1. With V trimmed by 5 bases and J by 7 bases, 7 bases remained unmatched. Germline assignment: CDR1 LNHDA and CDR2 SQIVND (reference sequence). CDR3 length: 15 residues. The DNA of the CDR3 is TGTGCCAGTAGTTTCTCCGGGACAGGGGGGCAGCCCCAGCATTTT. This codes for CASSFSGTGGQPQHF.

This clone was counted a few times. The rearrangement uses TRBV5-4 and TRBJ2-1; 14 nucleotides align to TRBD2. The V segment lost 5 bases and the J segment 4 bases; nucleotides outside the gene matches: 5. The germline V gene has CDR1 SGHNT and CDR2 YYREEE (reference sequence). CDR3 length equals 16 residues. The CDR3 region is CASSRGLAGEYNEQFF. DNA of the CDR3: TGTGCCAGCAGTCGGGGACTAGCGGGGGAATACAATGAGCAGTTCTTC.

J is TRBJ2-7 and V is TRBV11-2; 7 nucleotides line up with TRBD2. After removal of 3 bases from V and 1 base from J, the junction contained 6 bases not matched to a gene. The CDR3 is 15 residues long. CDR1 is SGHAT and CDR2 is FQNNGV in the germline V gene. CDR3 protein: CASSFGGRPSYEQYF. Here the CDR3 DNA reads TGTGCCAGCAGCTTCGGCGGGAGACCGTCCTACGAGCAGTACTTC.

This clone was observed a handful of times. The chain couples TRBV28 to TRBJ2-5; D not certain. The V end lost 5 bases, the J end lost 2 bases, and 15 bases lay between the germline ends. This CDR3 comprises 15 residues. Germline V gene lookup returns CDR1 MDHEN and CDR2 SYDVKM. The CDR3 sequence is CASSPRRKVQETQYF. CDR3 DNA sequence: TGTGCCAGCAGTCCCCGGCGGAAAGTGCAAGAGACCCAGTACTTC. Together with reference TRBV28 and TRBJ2-5, the CDR3 gives the full variable domain: DVKVTQSSRYLVKRTGEKVFLECVQDMDHENMFWYRQDPGLGLRLIYFSYDVKMKEKGDIPEGYSVSREKKERFSLILESASTNQTSMYLCASSPRRKVQETQYFGPGTRLLVL.